This entry lists 5 T cell receptor beta chains sequenced from one sample in a study of control samples from healthy donors and cancer patients. The data were produced by immunoSEQ multiplex PCR, yet TCRdb's version contains in-frame clones alone and is incomplete. In the table there are around 50,000 clones, 86% of which are singletons. Sequences were obtained from PBMCs. These TCRs come from a woman aged 50 to 60 with lung cancer.

In its sample, this clone was seen once. J is TRBJ2-1 and V is TRBV29-1; D remains ambiguous. This CDR3 has 10 residues. V lost 7 bases to trimming and J lost 9 bases, with 10 bases between them. Germline V gives CDR1 SQVTM, CDR2 ANQGSEA. The CDR3 region is CSASTVEQFF. CDR3 DNA sequence: TGCAGCGCGAGTACAGTTGAGCAGTTCTTC.

The V gene is TRBV11-3, the J gene TRBJ2-7; possibly TRBD1 for D (6 bases). There are 13 residues in the CDR3. CDR1 and CDR2 from the germline V gene are SGHNT and YENEEA. V was clipped by 5 bases and J by 3 bases, with 11 bases between them. CDR3 DNA sequence: TGTGCCAGCAGCCAAAGGACAGACTACGAGCAGTACTTC. It yields the protein CASSQRTDYEQYF.

V usage is TRBV6-5 and J usage is TRBJ2-3; maybe TRBD1 (6 bases). Per the germline V gene, CDR1 is MNHEY and CDR2 is SVGAGI. The CDR3 length is 16 residues. V was cut by 0 bases and J by 5 bases, with 15 bases left in between. For the CDR3, the DNA is TGTGCCAGCAGTTACTCGTCTCCAGGGGTGGTAGATACGCAGTATTTT. This sequence encodes CASSYSSPGVVDTQYF.

This clone appeared a single time. The chain employs TRBV12-3 or TRBV12-4 and TRBJ1-5; D gene unclear. The V end lost 7 bases, the J end lost 4 bases, and 8 bases lay between the germline ends. The CDR3 runs 12 residues. CDR3 sequence reads: CASKDGNQPQHF. In nucleotides, the CDR3 is TGTGCCAGCAAGGATGGAAATCAGCCCCAGCATTTT.

This clone was seen only once. Other DNA sequences in the same sample also yield this CDR3. This sequence joins TRBV9 and TRBJ2-2; weak D call: TRBD2 (7 bases). V lost 0 bases and J 5 bases, leaving 14 bases between the germline ends. This CDR3 is 16 amino acids long. CDR1 is SGDLS, CDR2 YYNGEE, per germline. In nucleotides, the CDR3 is TGTGCCAGCAGCGTAGCAACCGGGGGGCGGACCGGGGAGCTGTTTTTT. Translated, it gives CASSVATGGRTGELFF.